What follows is one T cell receptor (beta chain) and its context. The antigen this receptor binds is unknown. No quality values exist for individual bases; no much larger clone is one base distant. The library was made by the immunoSEQ multiplex PCR assay. TCRdb retrieved this table from immuneACCESS and kept in-frame rearrangements only. Not all clones are present; in checked studies, unresolved V genes account for under half, and no reason is known for the remainder. The sample table records roughly 120,000 clones; about 92% of these occur just once. The leading ten clones occupy 1.5% to 2% of the sample. CDR1 and CDR2 (SGDLS, YYNGEE) derive from the germline V gene. The CDR3 contains 14 residues, cysteine and phenylalanine counted. Only CDR3 DNA is held: 42 bases, read in frame from base 1. V is reduced by 3 bases and J by 9 bases, leaving a spacing of 13 bases between them. These data come from a study of control samples from healthy donors and cancer patients (dated by TCRdb to the early 2020s).

The sequence came from a man over 45 with head and neck cancer. The material sequenced was PBMCs. The chain couples TRBV9 to TRBJ1-6, with no confidently assigned D gene. The CDR3 in this case is CASSETLKGSPLHF. Here is the DNA: TGTGCCAGCAGCGAGACCCTAAAAGGTTCACCCCTCCACTTT.